These T cell receptor beta chains were read from a single sample in a study of blood T cell repertoires in COVID-19. The assay was immunoSEQ multiplex PCR, and TCRdb's table has in-frame clones only and misses some. The data show about 250,000 clones, about 90% seen once. Sequencing was done on a sample of peripheral blood. The origin of the receptors is a man older than 75 with acute or convalescent COVID-19. CDR3s include the opening cysteine and the closing phenylalanine or tryptophan. The D gene is left open where the match is weak. Size is omitted from some rows. Given values are once, few, many or a class for expanded clones.

clone_size j_call d_call v_call cdr3_nt cdr3_aa
. TRBJ1-1 TRBD1 TRBV29-1 TGCAGCGTGGACAGGGGGTGGAACACTGAAGCTTTCTTT CSVDRGWNTEAFF
. TRBJ1-1 . TRBV7-2 TGTGCCAGCAGCTTTAATTCTAGGGGCCGCACTGAAGCTTTCTTT CASSFNSRGRTEAFF
. TRBJ2-6 TRBD1 TRBV29-1 TGCAGCGTTGAAAGGTGGGACAGGGAGTCTACGGCCAACGTCCTGACTTTC CSVERWDRESTANVLTF
few TRBJ2-7 TRBD2 TRBV3-1/TRBV3-2 TGTGCCAGCAGCCAAGGGATAGCGGGACCCTACGAGCAGTACTTC CASSQGIAGPYEQYF
. TRBJ1-6 . TRBV9 TGTGCCAGCAGCGAGGGGGGGGTTTCACCCCTCCACTTT CASSEGGVSPLHF
. TRBJ2-1 TRBD1 TRBV27 TGTGCCAGCAGTTTTATTGACAGGGGGCAGTACAATGAGCAGTTCTTC CASSFIDRGQYNEQFF
. TRBJ2-1 . TRBV27 TGTGCCAGCGAGCCGAGCGGTTCCCCCGGTAATGAGCAGTTCTTC CASEPSGSPGNEQFF
. TRBJ1-4 . TRBV5-1 TGCGCCAGCAGCTTGTTTCCCCAGGGAGGAACTAATGAAAAACTGTTTTTT CASSLFPQGGTNEKLFF
. TRBJ2-7 . TRBV18 TGTGCCAGCTCACCACCGTTATCGGGGGCCTACGAGCAGTACTTC CASSPPLSGAYEQYF
. TRBJ2-2 . TRBV6-5 TGTGCCAGCAGTTACCTCGGGACAAAGAACACCGGGGAGCTGTTTTTT CASSYLGTKNTGELFF
. TRBJ1-5 . TRBV2 TGTGCCAGCAGTAACCACAGGGCAGGTGATCAGCCCCAGCATTTT CASSNHRAGDQPQHF
. TRBJ2-2 . TRBV5-6 TGTGCCAGCAGACTTTCCACCGGGGAGCTGTTTTTT CASRLSTGELFF
. TRBJ2-5 . TRBV18 TGTGCCAGCTCACCCGGTTCCGGGGAGACCCAGTACTTC CASSPGSGETQYF
. TRBJ2-3 . TRBV19 TGTGCCAGTAGATTACAGGGAATGCCAGATACGCAGTATTTT CASRLQGMPDTQYF
. TRBJ1-2 TRBD1 TRBV7-9 TGTGCCAGCAGCCAAGGACAGGGGAGTAACTATGGCTACACCTTC CASSQGQGSNYGYTF
once TRBJ1-1 TRBD1 TRBV27 TGTGCCAGCAGCTCCCGCCGGGACAGGGGGATTATGAACACTGAAGCTTTCTTT CASSSRRDRGIMNTEAFF
once TRBJ2-3 TRBD1 TRBV5-6 TGTGCCAGCAGCGGTGACACAGGGGCTAGCACAGATACGCAGTATTTT CASSGDTGASTDTQYF
. TRBJ1-2 TRBD1 TRBV19 TGTGCCAGTAGCCCCGACAGGGATCCCTATGGCTACACCTTC CASSPDRDPYGYTF
. TRBJ1-5 TRBD1 TRBV2 TGTGCCAGCAGTCTACAGGGGTGGCCTCAGCCCCAGCATTTT CASSLQGWPQPQHF
. TRBJ1-6 TRBD1 TRBV4-2 TGTGCCAGCAGCCAAGAAACGACAGGGGGCGGTAATTCACCCCTCCACTTT CASSQETTGGGNSPLHF
. TRBJ1-2 . TRBV15 TGTGCCACCAGCAGAGATTCCGCGTGGGGCTACACCTTC CATSRDSAWGYTF
. TRBJ1-2 TRBD1 TRBV2 TGTGCCAGCACCCCGATTAGGACAGGGGGGCATGGCTACACCTTC CASTPIRTGGHGYTF
. TRBJ2-5 TRBD2 TRBV10-3 TGTGCCATCAGTGGGGGACTAGCGGTTTCGGAGACCCAGTACTTC CAISGGLAVSETQYF
. TRBJ2-3 . TRBV10-3 TGTGCCATCAGGACAGAGGGGGGGTCAGATACGCAGTATTTT CAIRTEGGSDTQYF
. TRBJ1-4 TRBD1 TRBV6-4 TGTGCCAGCAGCCCCGGACAGGGGGGTAATGAAAAACTGTTTTTT CASSPGQGGNEKLFF
. TRBJ1-1 TRBD1 TRBV7-2 TGTGCCAGCAGCTTTCCTCGGGACAGTAACACTGAAGCTTTCTTT CASSFPRDSNTEAFF
. TRBJ1-5 TRBD1 TRBV19 TGTGCCAGTAGATCGGGTGCAGGGGGCTATCAGCCCCAGCATTTT CASRSGAGGYQPQHF
. TRBJ2-3 . TRBV14 TGTGCCAGCAGCCGAAGACAGGCCACAGATACGCAGTATTTT CASSRRQATDTQYF
. TRBJ2-1 . TRBV7-6 TGTGCCAGCAGCCCACTATCGCTCGGTAACAATGAGCAGTTCTTC CASSPLSLGNNEQFF
. TRBJ2-3 . TRBV28 TGTGCCAGCAGTTGGGGGGGCACAGATACGCAGTATTTT CASSWGGTDTQYF
. TRBJ1-1 TRBD1 TRBV9 TGTGCCAGCAGCGTAGGACAGGGGGCTGACGCTGAAGCTTTCTTT CASSVGQGADAEAFF
. TRBJ2-1 TRBD2 TRBV5-8 TGTGCCAGCAGCTCACTAGCGGGGGTCCCCTACAATGAGCAGTTCTTC CASSSLAGVPYNEQFF
. TRBJ2-7 TRBD2 TRBV6-2/TRBV6-3 TGTGCCAGCAGTTATGGTGGTAGCGGGAGTCAGCAGTACTTC CASSYGGSGSQQYF
. TRBJ1-6 TRBD1 TRBV7-2 TGTGCCAGCAGCGCTGTTTCCGGGACAGCTAATTCACCCCTCCACTTT CASSAVSGTANSPLHF
. TRBJ2-5 . TRBV7-2 TGTGCCAGCAGCTATTCGCGGGGAGAAGAGACCCAGTACTTC CASSYSRGEETQYF
. TRBJ2-7 . TRBV12-2 TGTGCAAGTCGCTTTACCTACGAGCAGTACTTC CASRFTYEQYF
. TRBJ1-4 . TRBV6-1 TGTGCCAGCAGAGAAGGACAGAGAAAACTGTTTTTT CASREGQRKLFF
. TRBJ2-2 TRBD2 TRBV9 TGTGCCAGCAGCCTCGTTGGGGGGGCCGGGGAGCTGTTTTTT CASSLVGGAGELFF
once TRBJ1-5 . TRBV24-1 TGTGCCACCGCAGGATGGACAAGCAATCAGCCCCAGCATTTT CATAGWTSNQPQHF
. TRBJ2-2 . TRBV10-1 TGCGCCAGCAGTACGGACACCTTCACCGGGGAGCTGTTTTTT CASSTDTFTGELFF
. TRBJ1-3 TRBD1 TRBV7-9 TGTGCCAGCGCCAACCAGGTCCGCCTTCAGGGGGAAGCTGGAAACACCATATATTTT CASANQVRLQGEAGNTIYF
. TRBJ1-2 . TRBV5-6 TGTGCCAGCAGCACCGACGGACCCACGGGGACCTTC CASSTDGPTGTF
. TRBJ2-5 TRBD2 TRBV28 TGTGCCTCCACGGGAGGGGGACAAGAGACCCAGTACTTC CASTGGGQETQYF
once TRBJ1-4 TRBD1 TRBV19 TGTGCCAGTTCGAGGGGGACAGGGATTGAAAAACTGTTTTTT CASSRGTGIEKLFF
. TRBJ1-1 . TRBV1 TGCACCAGCAGCCAAGCTAACTCCACGCGGGACACTGAAGCTTTCTTT CTSSQANSTRDTEAFF
once TRBJ2-2 . TRBV7-6 TGTGCCAGCAGCTCTAACCCGGGGGGCTTGAGTACCGGGGAGCTGTTTTTT CASSSNPGGLSTGELFF
. TRBJ2-1 . TRBV14 TGTGCCAGCAGCCAAGGCCTATTAGGAGCGACCCTAAGCTCCTACAATGAGCAGTTCTTC CASSQGLLGATLSSYNEQFF
once TRBJ2-4 . TRBV7-9 TGTGCCAGCAGCTTAGGAGAGGGCCTACTAGCCAAAAACATTCAGTACTTC CASSLGEGLLAKNIQYF
. TRBJ1-5 . TRBV3-1/TRBV3-2 TGTGCCAGCAGCCAAGATCTCTCCCATCAGCCCCAGCATTTT CASSQDLSHQPQHF
. TRBJ1-2 TRBD1 TRBV28 TGTGCCAGCAGCGGGTGGACAGGGGTAACCTATGGCTACACCTTC CASSGWTGVTYGYTF
. TRBJ2-4 TRBD2 TRBV6-2/TRBV6-3 TGTGCCAGCAGCAAAGTCGGGACTAGCGGGAGTTTAGAGTACTTC CASSKVGTSGSLEYF
many TRBJ2-3 TRBD2 TRBV18 TGTGCCAGCTCCTCGGAAGTAGCGGGGGGCACAGATACGCAGTATTTT CASSSEVAGGTDTQYF
. TRBJ1-3 TRBD1 TRBV7-2 TGTGCCAGCAGCATGTCCCGGGACAGGGGAAACACCATATATTTT CASSMSRDRGNTIYF
once TRBJ1-2 TRBD1 TRBV5-1 TGCGCCAGCAGCTTGGGACAGGGCTATGGTGGCTACACCTTC CASSLGQGYGGYTF
. TRBJ1-1 . TRBV12-3/TRBV12-4 TGTGCCAGCAGTTTCTCCCTCAACACTGAAGCTTTCTTT CASSFSLNTEAFF
once TRBJ2-3 TRBD2 TRBV5-1 TGCGCCAGCAGCCTCGGACTAGCGGGGGCCTTCACAGATACGCAGTATTTT CASSLGLAGAFTDTQYF
few TRBJ2-2 TRBD2 TRBV4-3 TGCGCCAGCAGCATGCAGCGGGGGCTGAACACCGGGGAGCTGTTTTTT CASSMQRGLNTGELFF
. TRBJ2-2 TRBD2 TRBV28 TGTGCCAGCAGTGGGGGACTAGCACTGAACACCGGGGAGCTGTTTTTT CASSGGLALNTGELFF
. TRBJ2-3 TRBD2 TRBV5-1 TGCGCCACCCGACTAGCGGAGCTCACAGATACGCAGTATTTT CATRLAELTDTQYF